Presented here are 30 T cell receptor beta chains from one specimen sequenced in a study of T cell repertoires in cytomegalovirus infection. Using its own MiXCR run on the reads, TCRdb lists one record per CDR3 protein. Seen here are 100,000 to 120,000 distinct CDR3 sequences, 30% observed once, and the top ten hold roughly 40%. The antigens of these receptors remain unknown. Sequencing used CD8+ T cells from cultured PBMCs, obtained from culture after CMV antigen stimulation. The receptors come from a human donor in good health (CMV status not recorded). Some clones in this sample may be carry-over from other donors' samples.

The CDR3 nucleotides read TGTGCCAGCAGAGATGGGACAGGAAACTACGAGCAGTACTTC. It specifies CASRDGTGNYEQYF. This rearrangement joins TRBV7-9 to TRBJ2-7; TRBD1 matches at 8 bases. Germline values: CDR1 SEHNR, CDR2 FQNEAQ (reference sequence). This CDR3 has 14 residues. Trimming took 6 bases from V and 3 from J; bases not matched to a gene: 7.

This clonotype was counted between two and nine times. The rearrangement links TRBV12-3 or TRBV12-4 to TRBJ1-5, with 7 bases aligning to TRBD1. The CDR3 spans 18 residues. V shed 2 bases and J 7 bases; nucleotides not matched to a gene: 17. Here the CDR3 DNA reads TGTGCCAGCAGTTTAAATTCCTGGCTCCGACAGGGTGGACAGCCCCAGCATTTT. This gives the protein CASSLNSWLRQGGQPQHF.

This clonotype was seen once. This clone may be a read error of a much larger clone one base away. The CDR3 nucleotides are TGTGCCAGCAGACCTGGACGAGAGGGTGAGCAGTTCTTC. It translates to CASRPGREGEQFF. V is TRBV2 and J is TRBJ2-1, with a tentative D call TRBD2 (5 bases). This CDR3 is built from 13 residues. Trimming took 6 bases from V and 9 from J, leaving 15 bases between them. Germline CDR1 SNHLY, CDR2 FYNNEI.

V gene TRBV11-1 combines with J gene TRBJ2-7; 7 positions match TRBD2. The germline gives CDR1 SGHAT, CDR2 FQDESV (reference sequence). The CDR3 has 19 amino acids. V lost 5 bases, J lost 4 bases, and 23 bases stayed unmatched. The CDR3: CASSPKEHRGQRGYYEQYF. The CDR3, as DNA: TGTGCCAGCAGCCCTAAGGAACATCGGGGCCAGCGGGGCTATTACGAGCAGTACTTC.

In this sample, this clonotype turned up a few times. This chain connects TRBV7-2 to TRBJ1-1; D perhaps matches TRBD1 (6 bases). The CDR3 contains 18 residues. Trimming cost V 5 bases and J 3 bases, with 25 bases left between them. Per the germline V gene, CDR1 is SGHTA and CDR2 is FQGNSA. The CDR3 region is CASSETPQSRGFYTEAFF. The CDR3 nucleotides are TGTGCCAGCAGCGAGACCCCGCAGAGCAGGGGATTCTACACTGAAGCTTTCTTT. Variable domain in full (rest from reference TRBV7-2 and TRBJ1-1): GAGVSQSPSNKVTEKGKDVELRCDPISGHTALYWYRQSLGQGLEFLIYFQGNSAPDKSGLPSDRFSAERTGGSVSTLTIQRTQQEDSAVYLCASSETPQSRGFYTEAFFGQGTRLTVV.

The chain combines TRBV4-1 with TRBJ2-1, with 8 bases fitting TRBD2. Trimming cost V 0 bases and J 4 bases; bases outside gene matches: 5. Germline V lookup: CDR1 MGHRA, CDR2 YSYEKL. This CDR3 contains 16 residues. Here the CDR3 reads CASSQESTSGYNEQFF. CDR3 sequence (DNA): TGCGCCAGCAGCCAAGAAAGTACTAGCGGATACAATGAGCAGTTCTTC.

Ten or more counts support this clonotype. The V and J genes are TRBV7-9 and TRBJ2-1; D remains unclear. Germline lookup yields CDR1 SEHNR and CDR2 FQNEAQ (reference sequence). V was cut by 1 base and J by 0 bases, with 22 bases left in between. This CDR3 is built from 20 residues. CDR3 bases: TGTGCCAGCAGCTTAGGACCACAGCCAACGCAATCTTACTCCTACAATGAGCAGTTCTTC. The encoded protein is CASSLGPQPTQSYSYNEQFF.

This clonotype was picked up a small number of times. The CDR3 here is CASSTVSEAFF. The CDR3 bases are TGTGCCAGCAGCACGGTGTCTGAAGCTTTCTTT. This chain links TRBV7-2 with TRBJ1-1; the D is unclear. There are 11 residues in the CDR3. Trimming stripped 5 bases from V and 6 bases from J, with 7 bases between. CDR1 and CDR2 from the germline V gene are SGHTA and FQGNSA.

The genes are TRBV20-1 and TRBJ1-5; perhaps TRBD1 as D (5 bases). This CDR3 comprises 14 residues. Trimming removed 3 bases from V and 3 bases from J, with 12 bases in between. Germline values: CDR1 DFQATT, CDR2 SNEGSKA (reference sequence). Here the CDR3 DNA reads TGCAGTGCTAGTAATGCAGGGCCCAATCAGCCCCAGCATTTT. Encoded protein: CSASNAGPNQPQHF.

The chain uses TRBV7-9 and TRBJ2-3; 10 positions match TRBD1. After removal of 2 bases from V and 4 bases from J, the junction contained 6 bases not matched to a gene. Germline assignment: CDR1 SEHNR and CDR2 FQNEAQ (reference sequence). The CDR3 consists of 16 residues. CDR3 residues: CASSLPDRGRADTQYF. The CDR3 DNA follows: TGTGCCAGCAGCTTACCCGACAGGGGGCGCGCAGATACGCAGTATTTT.

The V and J genes are TRBV6-2 or TRBV6-3 and TRBJ2-5; 11 bases align to TRBD2. CDR3 length: 16 amino acids. Trimming at V came to 6 bases and at J to 0 bases, leaving 6 bases not matched to a gene. CDR1 is MNHEY and CDR2 is SVGEGT in the germline V gene. The CDR3 here is CASSLRTSGYQETQYF. CDR3 coding DNA: TGTGCCAGCAGCCTCAGGACTAGCGGGTACCAAGAGACCCAGTACTTC.

This sequence joins TRBV7-9 and TRBJ1-5, with D unresolved. CDR1 SEHNR and CDR2 FQNEAQ come from the germline V gene (reference sequence). CDR3 size: 14 residues. The V end lost 0 bases, the J end lost 3 bases, and 6 bases lay between the germline ends. For the CDR3, the DNA is TGTGCCAGCAGCTTAGCAGTTTCCAATCAGCCCCAGCATTTT. Translating gives CASSLAVSNQPQHF. Full variable domain (missing parts from reference TRBV7-9 and TRBJ1-5): DTGVSQNPRHKITKRGQNVTFRCDPISEHNRLYWYRQTLGQGPEFLTYFQNEAQLEKSRLLSDRFSAERPKGSFSTLEIQRTEQGDSAMYLCASSLAVSNQPQHFGDGTRLSIL.

The CDR3 loop is CASSLRLQGPPQHF. The CDR3 DNA follows: TGTGCCAGCAGTTTAAGACTTCAGGGGCCGCCCCAGCATTTT. V usage is TRBV28 and J usage is TRBJ1-5, with a weak D call TRBD1 (6 bases). With 2 bases removed from V and 9 bases from J, the gap between germline ends came to 14 bases. The CDR3 covers 14 residues. Germline loops: CDR1 MDHEN, CDR2 SYDVKM.

This clonotype was recorded a few times. The chain combines TRBV11-2 with TRBJ1-1, with D tentatively TRBD1 (5 bases). The CDR3 runs 17 residues. Germline V gene sequence: CDR1 SGHAT, CDR2 FQNNGV. V dropped 0 bases and J dropped 4 bases, with 18 bases sitting between them. In DNA, the CDR3 is TGTGCCAGCAGCTTAGATTATTATATGGGACCGGCCACTGAAGCTTTCTTT. Translated: CASSLDYYMGPATEAFF. The full variable domain, its missing parts supplied by reference TRBV11-2 and TRBJ1-1, is EAGVAQSPRYKIIEKRQSVAFWCNPISGHATLYWYQQILGQGPKLLIQFQNNGVVDDSQLPKDRFSAERLKGVDSTLKIQPAKLEDSAVYLCASSLDYYMGPATEAFFGQGTRLTVV.

This clonotype has a handful of counts. This chain joins TRBV6-1 and TRBJ1-4; D may be TRBD1 (6 bases). There are 15 residues in the CDR3. V lost 1 base and J lost 8, with 14 bases in between. Germline V CDR1 and CDR2: MNHNS, SASEGT. CDR3 in amino acids: CASSEVEGGREKLFF. DNA for the CDR3: TGTGCCAGCAGTGAAGTTGAGGGGGGTCGAGAAAAACTGTTTTTT.

Here the CDR3 reads CASSEALGSGASNTGELFF. In DNA form, the CDR3 reads TGTGCCAGCAGTGAAGCGCTAGGTTCAGGGGCCTCGAACACCGGGGAGCTGTTTTTT. The chain combines TRBV6-1 with TRBJ2-2, with D tentatively TRBD1 (6 bases). The V and J ends lost 0 bases and 0 bases respectively, with 17 bases between them. Germline CDR1 MNHNS, CDR2 SASEGT. This CDR3 has 19 amino acids.

The chain joins TRBV7-8 to TRBJ2-7, with D unclear. The V gene lost 1 base and the J gene lost 6 bases, with 4 bases spanning the gap. The CDR3 contains 11 residues. Germline lookup yields CDR1 SGHVS and CDR2 FQNEAQ. The CDR3, as DNA: TGTGCCAGCAGCTTAGGACCCGAGCAGTACTTC. Its protein product is CASSLGPEQYF. The full variable domain, in which reference TRBV7-8 and TRBJ2-7 provide the parts outside the CDR3, is GAGVSQSPRYKVAKRGQDVALRCDPISGHVSLFWYQQALGQGPEFLTYFQNEAQLDKSGLPSDRFFAERPEGSVSTLKIQRTQQEDSAVYLCASSLGPEQYFGPGTRLTVT.

This sequence joins TRBV27 and TRBJ2-1; 15 bases align to TRBD2. This CDR3 is built from 18 residues. V dropped 5 bases and J dropped 4; count of bases not matched to a gene: 9. Germline CDR1 reads MNHEY; CDR2 reads SMNVEV (reference sequence). The CDR3: CASSPRTSGGAEYNEQFF. Written as DNA, the CDR3 is TGTGCCAGCAGTCCAAGGACTAGCGGGGGGGCGGAATACAATGAGCAGTTCTTC.

A few counts support this clonotype. CDR3 in amino acids: CASRRVLSNTGELFF. The CDR3 DNA follows: TGTGCCAGCAGGCGGGTACTATCGAACACCGGGGAGCTGTTTTTT. This chain uses TRBV2 with TRBJ2-2, with D tentatively TRBD2 (5 bases). The CDR3 sequence is 15 residues long. Trimming pared 6 bases from V and 0 bases from J, leaving 11 bases between. Germline-derived CDR1 and CDR2 are SNHLY and FYNNEI.

This clonotype was seen ten or more times. The chain joins TRBV7-2 to TRBJ2-5, with D unresolved. Germline V gives CDR1 SGHTA, CDR2 FQGNSA. This CDR3 spans 17 amino acids. Between the trimmed V and J ends, which lost 0 bases and 1 base, there was a span of 15 bases. CDR3: CASSLASRLRFQETQYF. CDR3 coding DNA: TGTGCCAGCAGCTTAGCCTCGCGGCTTCGTTTCCAAGAGACCCAGTACTTC.

V and J are TRBV4-1 and TRBJ2-1, with 10 bases that match TRBD2. CDR1 MGHRA and CDR2 YSYEKL come from the germline V gene. The CDR3 length is 15 residues. V trimming: 3 bases; J trimming: 12 bases; junction bases outside the gene matches: 11. CDR3 in DNA: TGCGCCAGCAGCCAGTTAGCGGGGGGCCGTGGGGGGCAGTTCTTC. This translates into CASSQLAGGRGGQFF.

The rearrangement joins TRBV20-1 to TRBJ1-1; 7 positions agree with TRBD1. The V gene end was trimmed by 3 bases and the J gene end by 4 bases; junction bases not matched to a gene: 8. This CDR3 is 14 amino acids long. Germline V gene sequence: CDR1 DFQATT, CDR2 SNEGSKA (reference sequence). The CDR3 nucleotides are TGCAGTGCTAGCCCACTCGACAGGGTCACTGAAGCTTTCTTT. Protein sequence: CSASPLDRVTEAFF.

In its sample, this clonotype was seen a few times. This rearrangement joins TRBV7-9 to TRBJ1-2; unclear D gene. Germline-derived CDR1 and CDR2 are SEHNR and FQNEAQ (reference sequence). The CDR3 is 15 amino acids. V lost 8 bases and J lost 2, with 18 bases in between. CDR3 sequence reads: CASELTRARNYGYTF. DNA of the CDR3: TGTGCCAGCGAGCTTACGAGGGCCCGCAACTATGGCTACACCTTC. The full variable domain, completed using reference TRBV7-9 and TRBJ1-2, is DTGVSQNPRHKITKRGQNVTFRCDPISEHNRLYWYRQTLGQGPEFLTYFQNEAQLEKSRLLSDRFSAERPKGSFSTLEIQRTEQGDSAMYLCASELTRARNYGYTFGSGTRLTVV.

This chain uses TRBV7-2 with TRBJ1-2; D is unresolved. V was pared by 5 bases and J by 2 bases, with 9 bases between. The length of the CDR3 is 13 residues. CDR1 and CDR2 from the germline V gene are SGHTA and FQGNSA. The CDR3 is CASSNDRNYGYTF. As DNA, the CDR3 is TGTGCCAGCAGCAACGACCGGAACTATGGCTACACCTTC.

V usage is TRBV6-5 and J usage is TRBJ2-7; D might be TRBD1 (6 bases). The CDR3 loop spans 15 amino acids. Germline CDR1 is MNHEY and CDR2 is SVGAGI. Trimming removed 5 bases at V and 0 bases at J, with 14 bases between. CDR3 protein: CASSPGVMSSYEQYF. The CDR3 nucleotides read TGTGCCAGCAGTCCAGGGGTGATGAGCTCCTACGAGCAGTACTTC.

The chain recombines TRBV6-5 with TRBJ1-6; no definite D call. Trimming shortened V by 6 bases and J by 0 bases, and 9 bases separated the two germline ends. The CDR3 is made up of 15 amino acids. Germline V gives CDR1 MNHEY, CDR2 SVGAGI. CDR3 nucleotide sequence: TGTGCCAGCAGCAGAAGAAGCTCCTATAATTCACCCCTCCACTTT. Translating it yields CASSRRSSYNSPLHF.

The chain employs TRBV4-1 and TRBJ1-6; D is possibly TRBD1 (5 bases). The ends were cut back, 3 bases at V and 10 bases at J, with 16 bases in the middle. The CDR3 length is 15 residues. Germline V gene data show CDR1 as MGHRA and CDR2 as YSYEKL. CDR3 sequence reads: CASSHDSVRGSPLHF. CDR3 DNA sequence: TGCGCCAGCAGCCACGACAGCGTGAGAGGATCACCCCTCCACTTT.

This clonotype was seen a handful of times. V usage is TRBV12-3 or TRBV12-4 and J usage is TRBJ2-7, with D possibly being TRBD1 (6 bases). V shed 6 bases and J shed 0 bases, with 12 bases lying between them. The CDR3 contains 14 residues. The DNA for the CDR3 is TGTGCCAGCAGCCCTATGGGGGCCTCCTACGAGCAGTACTTC. Its translation: CASSPMGASYEQYF.

This chain links TRBV4-3 with TRBJ2-7; D is uncertain. CDR3 size: 15 residues. V was cut by 4 bases and J by 7 bases, with 20 bases left in between. Germline CDR1 reads LGHNA; CDR2 reads YSLEER. For the CDR3, the DNA is TGCGCCAGCAGCCCCGGGCCCTCTTCTACCTGGGAGCAGTACTTC. Encoded protein: CASSPGPSSTWEQYF.

This clonotype has a handful of counts. The chain joins TRBV6-5 to TRBJ2-5; D not certain. Between the trimmed V and J ends, which lost 4 bases and 6 bases, there was a span of 9 bases. This CDR3 region has 12 residues. Germline V gives CDR1 MNHEY, CDR2 SVGAGI. DNA of the CDR3: TGTGCCAGCAGTTTAGATCGGCAGACCCAGTACTTC. Protein product: CASSLDRQTQYF.